This T cell receptor (beta chain) was sequenced for a study of post-analysis software for immune sequencing data. Study-wide findings and caveats: There were roughly five TRBV segments more frequent in patients than controls, and TRBV5-6, TRBV5-1 and TRBV20-1 were among them. Same-batch samples co-clustered strongly by F measure. Normalized Chao1 diversity was significantly reduced in patients versus controls.

CDR3 length: 13 residues. Between the trimmed V and J ends, which lost 2 bases and 2 bases, there was a span of 6 bases. Per germline, CDR1 MNHNY and CDR2 SVGAGI (reference sequence). Remarks on this clonotype: Its target is not known.

TCR beta libraries were prepared from cDNA with unique molecular identifiers. It was from about 0.94 to 9.7 million T cells that 530,000 or so cDNA molecules came. TCRdb called the PCR reads again in MiXCR, with one record for every CDR3 protein. This table holds 650,000 to 850,000 distinct CDR3 sequences, roughly 50% found once. The sequenced material came from blood. This receptor was identified in a girl aged 5 to 17 with multiple sclerosis. The chain uses TRBV6-6 and TRBJ2-5; D gene ambiguous. The CDR3 protein is CASSYNRQETQYF. CDR3 nucleotides: TGTGCCAGCAGTTACAACCGACAAGAGACCCAGTACTTC.